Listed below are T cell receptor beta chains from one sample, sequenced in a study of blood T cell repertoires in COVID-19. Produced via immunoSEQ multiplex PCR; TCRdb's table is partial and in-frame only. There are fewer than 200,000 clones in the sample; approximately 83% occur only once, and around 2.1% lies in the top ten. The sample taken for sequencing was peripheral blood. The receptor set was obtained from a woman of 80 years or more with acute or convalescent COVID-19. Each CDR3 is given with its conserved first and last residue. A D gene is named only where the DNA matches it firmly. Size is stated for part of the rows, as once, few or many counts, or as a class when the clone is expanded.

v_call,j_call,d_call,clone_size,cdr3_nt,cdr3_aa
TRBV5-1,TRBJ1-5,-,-,TGCGCCAGCAGCTTGGATGGGGGGAGCAATCAGCCCCAGCATTTT,CASSLDGGSNQPQHF
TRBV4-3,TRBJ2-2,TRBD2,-,TGCGCCAGCAGCCAACGAGCGGGGGACACCGGGGAGCTGTTTTTT,CASSQRAGDTGELFF
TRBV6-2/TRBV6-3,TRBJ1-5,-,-,TGTGCCAGCAGTGACGGCGTGGGGCGAACCAATCAGCCCCAGCATTTT,CASSDGVGRTNQPQHF
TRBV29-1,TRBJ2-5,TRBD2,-,TGCAGCGGAAGGACTAGCCGGGAGACCCAGTACTTC,CSGRTSRETQYF
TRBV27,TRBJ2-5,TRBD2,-,TGTGCCAGCAGCCGGACTAGCGGTTACCAAGAGACCCAGTACTTC,CASSRTSGYQETQYF
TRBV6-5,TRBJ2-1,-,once,TGTGCCAGCAGAACCGGGTCGTACAATGAGCAGTTCTTC,CASRTGSYNEQFF
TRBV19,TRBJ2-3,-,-,TGTGCCACCGCATGGCAGATTTACACAGATACGCAGTATTTT,CATAWQIYTDTQYF
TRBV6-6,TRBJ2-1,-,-,TGTGCCAGCTCGACTCGGGGTGAGCAGTTCTTC,CASSTRGEQFF
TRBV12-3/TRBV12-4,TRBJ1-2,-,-,TGTGCCAGCAGGCTGGACACTAACTATGGCTACACCTTC,CASRLDTNYGYTF
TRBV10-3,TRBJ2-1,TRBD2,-,TGTGCCATCAGTGACCTAACTAGCGGGGCCAATGAGCAGTTCTTC,CAISDLTSGANEQFF
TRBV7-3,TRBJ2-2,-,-,TGTGCCAGCAGCTTCTCCGAGGGCGGGGAGCTGTTTTTT,CASSFSEGGELFF
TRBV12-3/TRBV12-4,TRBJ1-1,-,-,TGTGCCAGCAGAGCAGGGGCCAACACTGAAGCTTTCTTT,CASRAGANTEAFF
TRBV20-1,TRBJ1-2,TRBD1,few,TGCAGTGCTAGTCGCGGGACAGGGGGCTTGCGGGGCTACACCTTC,CSASRGTGGLRGYTF
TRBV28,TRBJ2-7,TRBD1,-,TGTGCCAGCAGCCGCGGACAGGGCGAGCAGTACTTC,CASSRGQGEQYF
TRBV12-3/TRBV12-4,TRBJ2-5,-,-,TGTGCCAGCAGTTTCGGAGAGACCCAGTACTTC,CASSFGETQYF
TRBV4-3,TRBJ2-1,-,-,TGCGCCAGCAGCCAAGACAGAATCACTAGAGCTCCCAATGAGCAGTTCTTC,CASSQDRITRAPNEQFF